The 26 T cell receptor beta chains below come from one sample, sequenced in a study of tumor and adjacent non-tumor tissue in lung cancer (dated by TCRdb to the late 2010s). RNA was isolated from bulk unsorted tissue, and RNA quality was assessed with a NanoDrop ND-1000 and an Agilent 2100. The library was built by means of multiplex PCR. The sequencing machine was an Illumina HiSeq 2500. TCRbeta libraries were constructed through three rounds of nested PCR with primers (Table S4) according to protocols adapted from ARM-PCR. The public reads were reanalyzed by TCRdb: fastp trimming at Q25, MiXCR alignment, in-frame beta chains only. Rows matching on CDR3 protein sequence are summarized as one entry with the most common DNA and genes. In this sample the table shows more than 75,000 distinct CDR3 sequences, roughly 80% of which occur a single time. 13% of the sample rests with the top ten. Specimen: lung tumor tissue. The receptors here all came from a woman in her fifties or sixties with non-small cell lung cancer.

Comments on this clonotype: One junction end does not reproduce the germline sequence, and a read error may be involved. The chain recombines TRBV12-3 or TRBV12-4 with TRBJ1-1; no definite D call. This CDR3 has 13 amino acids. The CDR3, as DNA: TGTGCCAGCATTTGGGTGGAGAACACTGAAGCCTTCTTT. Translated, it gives CASIWVENTEAFF.

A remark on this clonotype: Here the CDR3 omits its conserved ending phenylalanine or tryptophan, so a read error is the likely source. Written as DNA, the CDR3 is TGTGCCAGCAGTCCTATGGGACAAGTAGTTGACGAGCAGTACCTC. This sequence encodes CASSPMGQVVDEQYL. The rearrangement links TRBV27 to TRBJ2-7, with D perhaps TRBD1 (6 bases). The CDR3 runs 15 residues. Trimming pared 5 bases from V and 5 bases from J, leaving 19 bases between. Germline V gene data show CDR1 as MNHEY and CDR2 as SMNVEV (reference sequence).

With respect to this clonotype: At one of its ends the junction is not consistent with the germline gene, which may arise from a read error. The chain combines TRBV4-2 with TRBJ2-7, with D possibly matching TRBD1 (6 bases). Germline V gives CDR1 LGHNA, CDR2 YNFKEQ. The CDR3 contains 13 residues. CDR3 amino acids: CASAPEQGYEEYF. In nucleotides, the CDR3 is TGTGCCAGTGCACCTGAACAGGGCTACGAGGAGTACTTC.

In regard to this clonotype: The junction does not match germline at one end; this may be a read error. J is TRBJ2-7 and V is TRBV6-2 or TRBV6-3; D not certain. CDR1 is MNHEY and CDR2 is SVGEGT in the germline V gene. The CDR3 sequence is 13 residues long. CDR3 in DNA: TGTGCCACCACTCCTGACAATACCTACGAGCAGCACTTC. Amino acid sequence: CATTPDNTYEQHF.

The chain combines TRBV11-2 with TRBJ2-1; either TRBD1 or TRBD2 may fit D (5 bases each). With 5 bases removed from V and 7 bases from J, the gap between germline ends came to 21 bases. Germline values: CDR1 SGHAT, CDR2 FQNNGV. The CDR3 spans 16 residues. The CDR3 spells CASSRMILVGDNEQFF. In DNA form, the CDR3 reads TGTGCCAGCAGCAGGATGATACTAGTGGGGGATAATGAGCAGTTCTTC.

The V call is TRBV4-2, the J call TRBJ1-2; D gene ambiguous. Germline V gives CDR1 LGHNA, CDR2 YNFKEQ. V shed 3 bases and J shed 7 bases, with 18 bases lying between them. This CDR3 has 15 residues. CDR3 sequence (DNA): TGTGCCAGCAGCCAGGGGAGGGCCGTCAGCTGTGGCTACACCTTC. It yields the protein CASSQGRAVSCGYTF.

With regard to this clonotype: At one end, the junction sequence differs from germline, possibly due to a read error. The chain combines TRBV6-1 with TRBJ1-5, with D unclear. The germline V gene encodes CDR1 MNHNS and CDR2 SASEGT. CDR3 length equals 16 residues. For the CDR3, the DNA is TGTGCCAGCAGTGAGATGAGCCGAACTAGCAGTCAGCCCCAGCATTTT. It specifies CASSEMSRTSSQPQHF.

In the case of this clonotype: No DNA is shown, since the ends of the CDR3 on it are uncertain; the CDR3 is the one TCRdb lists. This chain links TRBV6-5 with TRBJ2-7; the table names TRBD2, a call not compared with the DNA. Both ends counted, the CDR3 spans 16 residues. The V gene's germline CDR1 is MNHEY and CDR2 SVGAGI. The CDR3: CANSLNWASGSYEQCF.

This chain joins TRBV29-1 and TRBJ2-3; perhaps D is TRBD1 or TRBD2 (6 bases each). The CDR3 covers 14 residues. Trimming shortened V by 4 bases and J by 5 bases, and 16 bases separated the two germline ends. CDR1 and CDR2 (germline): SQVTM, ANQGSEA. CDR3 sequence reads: CSVVRDGDIDTQYF. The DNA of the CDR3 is TGCAGCGTTGTGCGGGACGGGGACATAGATACGCAGTATTTT.

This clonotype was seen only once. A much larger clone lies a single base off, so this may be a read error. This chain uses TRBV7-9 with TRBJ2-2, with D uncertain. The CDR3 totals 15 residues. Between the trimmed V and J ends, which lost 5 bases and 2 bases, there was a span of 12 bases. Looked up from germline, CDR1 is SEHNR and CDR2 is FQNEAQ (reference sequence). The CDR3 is CASSPVVGNTGELFF. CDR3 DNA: TGTGCCAGCAGCCCGGTGGTAGGTAACACCGGGGAGCTGTTTTTT.

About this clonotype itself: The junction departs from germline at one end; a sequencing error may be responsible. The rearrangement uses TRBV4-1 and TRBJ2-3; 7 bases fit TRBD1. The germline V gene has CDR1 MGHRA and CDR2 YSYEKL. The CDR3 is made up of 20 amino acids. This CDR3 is CASSQDSRIPGQASTDTQYF. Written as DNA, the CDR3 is TGCGCCAGCAGCCAAGATTCCCGTATACCCGGACAGGCTAGCACAGATACACAGTATTTT.

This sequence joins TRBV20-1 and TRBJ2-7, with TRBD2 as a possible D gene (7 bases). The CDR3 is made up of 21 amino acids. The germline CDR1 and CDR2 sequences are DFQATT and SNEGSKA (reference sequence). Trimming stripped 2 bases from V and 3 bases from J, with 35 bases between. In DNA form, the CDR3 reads TGCAGTGCTAGAATTCCTCACCGGGGGGCTAGCAGGATAACTACGCACTACGAGCAGTACTTC. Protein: CSARIPHRGASRITTHYEQYF.

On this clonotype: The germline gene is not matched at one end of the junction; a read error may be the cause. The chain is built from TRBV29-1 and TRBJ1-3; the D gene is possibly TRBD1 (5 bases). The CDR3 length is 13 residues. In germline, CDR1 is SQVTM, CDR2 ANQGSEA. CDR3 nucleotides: TGCAGCGTTTGGAGGGACTCTGAAAACACGATATATTTT. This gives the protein CSVWRDSENTIYF.

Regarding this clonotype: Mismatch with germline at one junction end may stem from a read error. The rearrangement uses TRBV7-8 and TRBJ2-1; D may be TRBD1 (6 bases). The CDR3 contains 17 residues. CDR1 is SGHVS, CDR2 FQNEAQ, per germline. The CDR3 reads CAGSLVGVPDRNNEQFF. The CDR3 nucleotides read TGTGCCGGCAGCCTAGTGGGTGTCCCGGACAGAAACAATGAGCAGTTCTTC.

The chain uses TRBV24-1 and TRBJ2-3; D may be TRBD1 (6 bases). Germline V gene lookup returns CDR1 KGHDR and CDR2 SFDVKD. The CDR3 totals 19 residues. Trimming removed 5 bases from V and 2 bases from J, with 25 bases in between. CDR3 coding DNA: TGTGCCACCAGTGCCATAATGGAGCAACCCGGACAGATCACAGATACGCAGTATTTT. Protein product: CATSAIMEQPGQITDTQYF.

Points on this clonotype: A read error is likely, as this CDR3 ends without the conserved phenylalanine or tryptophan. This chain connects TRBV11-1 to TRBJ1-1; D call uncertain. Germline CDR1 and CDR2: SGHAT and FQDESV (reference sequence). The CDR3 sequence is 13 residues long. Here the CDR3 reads CTSTKAGNTEAFI. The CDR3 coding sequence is TGTACCAGCACCAAGGCAGGGAACACTGAAGCTTTCATT.

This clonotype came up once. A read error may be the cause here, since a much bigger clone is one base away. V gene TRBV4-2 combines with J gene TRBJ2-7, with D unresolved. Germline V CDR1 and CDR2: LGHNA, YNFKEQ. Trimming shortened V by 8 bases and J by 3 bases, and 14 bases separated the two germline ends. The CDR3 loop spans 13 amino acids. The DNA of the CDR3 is TGTGCCAGCGTACCTGAACAGAGCTACGAGCAGTACTTC. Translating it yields CASVPEQSYEQYF.

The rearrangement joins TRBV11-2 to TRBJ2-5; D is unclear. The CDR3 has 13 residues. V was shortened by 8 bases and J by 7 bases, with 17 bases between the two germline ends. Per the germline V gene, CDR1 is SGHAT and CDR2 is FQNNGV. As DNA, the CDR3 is TGTGCCAGCCGCCAGACTGCGGCAGTGACCCAGTACTTC. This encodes CASRQTAAVTQYF.

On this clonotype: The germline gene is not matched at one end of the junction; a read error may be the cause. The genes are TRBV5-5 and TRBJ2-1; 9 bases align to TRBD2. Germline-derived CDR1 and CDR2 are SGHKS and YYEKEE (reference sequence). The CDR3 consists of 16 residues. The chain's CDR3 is CASSSPRIAGDNDQFF. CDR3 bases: TGTGCCAGCAGCTCGCCCCGAATAGCGGGAGATAATGATCAGTTCTTC.

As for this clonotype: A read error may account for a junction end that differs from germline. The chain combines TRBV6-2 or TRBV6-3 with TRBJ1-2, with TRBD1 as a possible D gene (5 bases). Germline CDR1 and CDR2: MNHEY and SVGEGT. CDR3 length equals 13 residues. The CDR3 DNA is TGTGTCAGCAGTTCTCAGGGTATGCATGGCTACACCTTC. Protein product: CVSSSQGMHGYTF.

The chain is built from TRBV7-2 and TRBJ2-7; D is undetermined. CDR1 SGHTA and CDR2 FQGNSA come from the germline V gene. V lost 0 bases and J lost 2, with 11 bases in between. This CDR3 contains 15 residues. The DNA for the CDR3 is TGTGCCAGCAGCTTAGCGCTGGGGTATCCCTACGAGCAGTACTTC. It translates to CASSLALGYPYEQYF.

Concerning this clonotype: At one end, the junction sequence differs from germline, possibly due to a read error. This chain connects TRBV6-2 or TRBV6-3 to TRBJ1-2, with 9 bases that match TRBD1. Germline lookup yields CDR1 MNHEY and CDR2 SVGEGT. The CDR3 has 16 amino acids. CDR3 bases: TGTGCCAGTAGTTACATTGCGGACAGGGGTCGCTATGGCTACACCTTC. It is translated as CASSYIADRGRYGYTF.

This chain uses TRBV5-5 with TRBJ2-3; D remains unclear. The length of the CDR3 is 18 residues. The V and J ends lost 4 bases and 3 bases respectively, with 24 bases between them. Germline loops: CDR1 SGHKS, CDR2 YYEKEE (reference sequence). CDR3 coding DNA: TGTGCCAGCAGCACCGGAGTAGAGGTATCTAGTGGGACAGATACGCAGTATTTT. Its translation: CASSTGVEVSSGTDTQYF.

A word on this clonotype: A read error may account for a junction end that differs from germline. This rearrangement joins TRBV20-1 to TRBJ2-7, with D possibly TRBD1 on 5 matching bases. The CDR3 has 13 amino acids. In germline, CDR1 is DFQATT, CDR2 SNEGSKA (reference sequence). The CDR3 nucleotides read TGCAGTGCGAGAGAGCAGGGTGGCGGCGAGCAGTACTTC. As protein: CSAREQGGGEQYF.

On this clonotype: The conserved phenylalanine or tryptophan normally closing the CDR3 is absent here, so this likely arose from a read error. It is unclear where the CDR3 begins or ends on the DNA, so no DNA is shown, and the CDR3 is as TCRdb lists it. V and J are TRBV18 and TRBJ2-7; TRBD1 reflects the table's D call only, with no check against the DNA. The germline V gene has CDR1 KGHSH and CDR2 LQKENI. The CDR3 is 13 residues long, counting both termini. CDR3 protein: CASSRGQNYEHYL.

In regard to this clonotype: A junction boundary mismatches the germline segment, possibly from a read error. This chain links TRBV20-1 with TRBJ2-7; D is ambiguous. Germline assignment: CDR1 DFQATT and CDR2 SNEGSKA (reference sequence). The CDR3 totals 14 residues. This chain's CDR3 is CGATRDTVQYEQYF. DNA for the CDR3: TGCGGTGCCACCAGAGACACGGTGCAATACGAGCAGTACTTC.